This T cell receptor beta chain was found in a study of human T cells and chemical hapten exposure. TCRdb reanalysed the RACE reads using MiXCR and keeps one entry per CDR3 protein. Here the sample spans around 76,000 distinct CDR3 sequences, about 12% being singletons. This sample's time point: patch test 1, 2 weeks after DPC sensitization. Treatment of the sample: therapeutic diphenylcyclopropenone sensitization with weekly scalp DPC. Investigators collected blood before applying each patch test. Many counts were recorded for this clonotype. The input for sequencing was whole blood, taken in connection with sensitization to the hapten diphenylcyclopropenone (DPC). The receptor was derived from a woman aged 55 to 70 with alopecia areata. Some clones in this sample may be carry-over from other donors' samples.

DNA for the CDR3: TGTGCCAGCAGCTTACCCCACGGGGAGCTGTTTTTT. It yields the protein CASSLPHGELFF. J is TRBJ2-2 and V is TRBV7-6; D not certain. V was trimmed by 2 bases and J by 7 bases, leaving 5 bases between them. Germline lookup yields CDR1 SGHVS and CDR2 FNYEAQ. This CDR3 has 12 amino acids.